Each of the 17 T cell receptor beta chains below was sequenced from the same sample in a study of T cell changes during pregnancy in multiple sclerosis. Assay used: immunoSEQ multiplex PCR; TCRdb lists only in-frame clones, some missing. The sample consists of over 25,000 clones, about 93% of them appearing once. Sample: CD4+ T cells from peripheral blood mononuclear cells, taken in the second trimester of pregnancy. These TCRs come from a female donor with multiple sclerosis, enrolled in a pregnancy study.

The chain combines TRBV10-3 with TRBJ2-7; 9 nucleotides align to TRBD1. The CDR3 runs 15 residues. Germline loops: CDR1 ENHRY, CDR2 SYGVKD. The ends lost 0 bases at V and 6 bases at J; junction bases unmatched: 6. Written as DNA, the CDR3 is TGTGCCATCAGTGAGTCCGGGACAGGGAGAGGCGAGCAGTACTTC. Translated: CAISESGTGRGEQYF.

Written as DNA, the CDR3 is TGTGCCAGCAGTGGCCCTACAGGGGTCATGCAGTACTTC. Amino acids: CASSGPTGVMQYF. The chain recombines TRBV6-1 with TRBJ2-7; TRBD1 aligns across 7 bases. The CDR3 runs 13 residues. Trimming at V came to 4 bases and at J to 9 bases, leaving 9 bases not matched to a gene. Germline V CDR1 and CDR2: MNHNS, SASEGT.

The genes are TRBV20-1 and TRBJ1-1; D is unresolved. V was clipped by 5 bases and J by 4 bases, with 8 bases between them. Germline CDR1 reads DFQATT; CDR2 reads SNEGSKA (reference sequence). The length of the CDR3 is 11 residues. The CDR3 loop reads CSASGRTEAFF. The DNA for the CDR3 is TGCAGTGCTTCCGGTCGCACTGAAGCTTTCTTT.

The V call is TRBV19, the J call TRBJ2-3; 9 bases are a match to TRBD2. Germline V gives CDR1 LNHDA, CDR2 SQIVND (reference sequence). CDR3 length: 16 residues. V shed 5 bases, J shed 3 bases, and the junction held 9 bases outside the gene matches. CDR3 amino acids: CASSLPHSGSTDTQYF. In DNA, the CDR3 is TGTGCCAGTAGTCTCCCCCATAGCGGGAGTACAGATACGCAGTATTTT.

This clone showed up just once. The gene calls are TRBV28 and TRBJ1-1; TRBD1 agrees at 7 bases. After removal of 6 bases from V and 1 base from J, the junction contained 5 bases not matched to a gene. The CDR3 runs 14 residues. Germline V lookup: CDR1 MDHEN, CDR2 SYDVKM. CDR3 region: CASSPGQPNTEAFF. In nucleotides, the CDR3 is TGTGCCAGCAGCCCGGGACAGCCGAACACTGAAGCTTTCTTT.

CDR3 bases: TGCAGCGTCCTCGACAGGGCCAATCAGCCCCAGCATTTT. Translating it yields CSVLDRANQPQHF. The J gene is TRBJ1-5, the V gene TRBV29-1; 7 bases agree with TRBD1. V lost 6 bases, J lost 3 bases, and 5 bases stayed unmatched. The CDR3 extends over 13 amino acids. Per the germline V gene, CDR1 is SQVTM and CDR2 is ANQGSEA.

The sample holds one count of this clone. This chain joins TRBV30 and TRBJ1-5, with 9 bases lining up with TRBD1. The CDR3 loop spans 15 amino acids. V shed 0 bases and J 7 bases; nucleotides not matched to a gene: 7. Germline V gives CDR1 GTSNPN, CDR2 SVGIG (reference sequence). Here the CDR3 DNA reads TGTGCCTGGAGTGTTTCGGGACAGGGAGGGCAGCCCCAGCATTTT. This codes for CAWSVSGQGGQPQHF.

The CDR3 is CASSEGDRWGTGPPLSYEQYF. The DNA for the CDR3 is TGTGCCAGCAGTGAAGGAGACCGTTGGGGGACAGGGCCCCCTCTTTCCTACGAGCAGTACTTC. The V gene is TRBV6-1, the J gene TRBJ2-7; 9 nucleotides line up with TRBD1. The CDR3 spans 21 residues. Germline V gives CDR1 MNHNS, CDR2 SASEGT. The junction had 20 bases not matched to a gene; V was cut back by 1 base and J by 1 base.

CDR3 loop: CSVAGILDEKLFF. CDR3 bases: TGCAGCGTCGCAGGGATTTTGGATGAAAAACTGTTTTTT. The V call is TRBV29-1, the J call TRBJ1-4; weak D call: TRBD1 (5 bases). V gave up 6 bases and J gave up 6 bases, with 14 bases separating them. This CDR3 comprises 13 residues. Germline V CDR1 and CDR2: SQVTM, ANQGSEA.

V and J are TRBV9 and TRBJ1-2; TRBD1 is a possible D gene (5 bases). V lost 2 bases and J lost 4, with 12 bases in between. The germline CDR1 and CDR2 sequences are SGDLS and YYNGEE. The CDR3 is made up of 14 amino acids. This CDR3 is CASSVETELYGYTF. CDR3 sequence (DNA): TGTGCCAGCAGCGTGGAGACAGAGCTCTATGGCTACACCTTC. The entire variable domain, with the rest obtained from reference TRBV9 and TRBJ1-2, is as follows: DSGVTQTPKHLITATGQRVTLRCSPRSGDLSVYWYQQSLDQGLQFLIQYYNGEERAKGNILERFSAQQFPDLHSELNLSSLELGDSALYFCASSVETELYGYTFGSGTRLTVV.

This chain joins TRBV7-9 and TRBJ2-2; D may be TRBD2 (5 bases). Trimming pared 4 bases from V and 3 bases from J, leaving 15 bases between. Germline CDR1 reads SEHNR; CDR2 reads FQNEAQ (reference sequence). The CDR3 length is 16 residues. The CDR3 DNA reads TGTGCCAGCAGCTCCGGATCGGGGTTTTACACCGGGGAGCTGTTTTTT. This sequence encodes CASSSGSGFYTGELFF.

The CDR3 region is CASSWTSGSNEQFF. The CDR3 region has the DNA TGCGCCAGCAGCTGGACTAGCGGATCCAATGAGCAGTTCTTC. V is TRBV5-1 and J is TRBJ2-1; the match to TRBD2 covers 10 bases. Losses at the gene ends were 3 bases for V and 6 bases for J; bases not matched to a gene: 3. This CDR3 spans 14 amino acids. Germline V gene sequence: CDR1 SGHRS, CDR2 YFSETQ.

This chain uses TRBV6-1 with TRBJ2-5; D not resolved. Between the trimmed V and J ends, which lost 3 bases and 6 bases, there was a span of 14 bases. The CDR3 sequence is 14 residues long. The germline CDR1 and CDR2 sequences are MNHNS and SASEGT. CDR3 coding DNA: TGTGCCAGCAGTGATCCCCGGAGAACCAAGACCCAGTACTTC. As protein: CASSDPRRTKTQYF.

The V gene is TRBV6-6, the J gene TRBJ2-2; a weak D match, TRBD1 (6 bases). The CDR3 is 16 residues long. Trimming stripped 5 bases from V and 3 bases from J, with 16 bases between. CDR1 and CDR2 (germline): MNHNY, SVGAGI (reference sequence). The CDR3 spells CASSQSGALDTGELFF. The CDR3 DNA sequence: TGTGCCAGCAGTCAGTCAGGGGCTCTGGACACCGGGGAGCTGTTTTTT.

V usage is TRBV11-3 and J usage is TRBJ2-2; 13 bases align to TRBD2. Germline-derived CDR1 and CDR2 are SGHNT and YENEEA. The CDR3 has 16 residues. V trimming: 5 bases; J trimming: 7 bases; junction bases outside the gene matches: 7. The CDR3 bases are TGTGCCAGCAGCGGGAGGACTAGCGGGAGCATCGGGGAGCTGTTTTTT. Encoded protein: CASSGRTSGSIGELFF.

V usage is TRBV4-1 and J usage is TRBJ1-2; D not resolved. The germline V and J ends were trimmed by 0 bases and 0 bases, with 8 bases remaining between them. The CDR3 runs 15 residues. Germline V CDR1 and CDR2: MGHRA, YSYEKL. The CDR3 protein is CASSQETLANYGYTF. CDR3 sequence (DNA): TGCGCCAGCAGCCAAGAGACATTAGCTAACTATGGCTACACCTTC.

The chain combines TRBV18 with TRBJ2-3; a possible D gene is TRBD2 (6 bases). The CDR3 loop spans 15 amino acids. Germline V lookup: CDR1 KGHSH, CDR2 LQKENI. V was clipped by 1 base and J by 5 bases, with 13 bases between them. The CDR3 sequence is CASSPRAGMGDTQYF. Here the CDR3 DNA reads TGTGCCAGCTCACCACGGGCGGGAATGGGAGATACGCAGTATTTT. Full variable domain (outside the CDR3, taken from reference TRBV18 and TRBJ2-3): NAGVMQNPRHLVRRRGQEARLRCSPMKGHSHVYWYRQLPEEGLKFMVYLQKENIIDESGMPKERFSAEFPKEGPSILRIQQVVRGDSAAYFCASSPRAGMGDTQYFGPGTRLTVL.